Listed below are T cell receptor beta chains from one sample, sequenced in a study of blood T cells in healthy people across ages. TCRdb reanalysed the 5' RACE reads using MiXCR and keeps one entry per CDR3 protein. The top ten clones hold roughly 8% of a sample with around 1.7 million distinct CDR3 sequences, roughly 30% of them seen once. Source material: blood. All receptors come from a woman between 25 and 40 years old in good health. CDR3s include the opening cysteine and the closing phenylalanine or tryptophan. D genes are given only for firm matches. Clone sizes are given selectively: once, few, many, or a class where the clone is expanded.

j_call d_call v_call clone_size cdr3_aa cdr3_nt
TRBJ1-5 . TRBV20-1 few CSAGANPITDHQPQHF TGCAGTGCCGGGGCGAATCCCATCACCGACCATCAGCCCCAGCATTTT
TRBJ1-3 TRBD1 TRBV5-1 . CASSDTGGLNTIYF TGCGCCAGCAGCGATACAGGGGGTCTAAACACCATATATTTT
TRBJ1-6 . TRBV6-5 . CASSYTSGRANSPLHF TGTGCCAGCAGTTACACGTCGGGCAGGGCAAATTCACCCCTCCACTTT
TRBJ1-6 TRBD1 TRBV28 few CASSLDRRNSPLHF TGTGCCAGCAGTTTGGACAGGCGGAATTCACCCCTCCACTTT
TRBJ2-7 . TRBV5-1 . CAGSLEVGTISYEQYF TGCGCCGGCAGCTTGGAAGTGGGGACCATCTCCTACGAGCAGTACTTC
TRBJ2-3 TRBD1 TRBV24-1 once CATGTGGLHDTQYF TGTGCCACCGGGACAGGGGGCCTCCACGATACGCAGTATTTT
TRBJ2-3 . TRBV15 . CATATQGTDTQYF TGTGCCACCGCGACCCAGGGCACAGATACGCAGTATTTT
TRBJ1-4 TRBD1 TRBV12-3/TRBV12-4 . CASNPGQGLSNEKLFF TGTGCCAGCAATCCGGGACAGGGGCTCTCTAATGAAAAACTGTTTTTT
TRBJ1-1 . TRBV2 . CTSKGNSYTEAFF TGTACCAGCAAGGGGAACAGTTACACTGAAGCTTTCTTT
TRBJ2-3 . TRBV10-1 many CASSREPSTDTQYF TGCGCCAGCAGCCGGGAACCCAGCACAGATACGCAGTATTTT
TRBJ2-5 . TRBV20-1 few CSASLREQETQYF TGCAGTGCTAGTCTCCGGGAGCAAGAGACCCAGTACTTC
TRBJ2-1 TRBD1 TRBV5-1 many CASSLPGQGDNEQFF TGCGCCAGCAGCCTTCCGGGACAGGGAGACAATGAGCAGTTCTTC
TRBJ1-2 . TRBV10-3 . CAISDGRDGGYTF TGTGCCATCAGTGACGGCAGGGACGGTGGCTACACCTTC
TRBJ2-3 TRBD2 TRBV27 . CASSSGLAGLADTQYF TGTGCCAGCAGTTCCGGACTAGCGGGATTGGCAGATACGCAGTATTTT
TRBJ1-2 . TRBV28 . CASSLLGRVEGGYGYTF TGTGCCAGCAGTTTATTAGGCCGGGTAGAGGGTGGCTATGGCTACACCTTC